These 27 T cell receptor beta chains share one sample of origin, sequenced in a study of a mutant IDH1 vaccine in newly diagnosed glioma. The table came from immunoSEQ multiplex PCR; TCRdb's copy has only in-frame clones and leaves some out. The profile shows more than 50,000 clones, less than 65% of them singletons. These receptors have no known antigen. The time point was: week 47, end of study. Doses comprised 300 ug of mutant IDH1 20-mer peptide each, plus topical imiquimod. This specimen consisted of peripheral blood mononuclear cells (PBMCs), obtained from a glioma patient whose treatment included an IDH1 peptide vaccine. The source of these receptors is a middle-aged man with glioma. Some clones in this sample may be carry-over from other donors' samples.

The chain couples TRBV27 to TRBJ2-7; 8 nucleotides match TRBD1. V lost 3 bases, J lost 2 bases, and 9 bases stayed unmatched. Germline V gene data show CDR1 as MNHEY and CDR2 as SMNVEV (reference sequence). This CDR3 is 16 amino acids long. The CDR3 reads CASSFSAGQETYEQYF. In nucleotides, the CDR3 is TGTGCCAGCAGTTTCTCGGCGGGACAGGAGACCTACGAGCAGTACTTC.

The V call is TRBV5-1, the J call TRBJ1-4, with 9 bases lining up with TRBD1. Germline V gene lookup returns CDR1 SGHRS and CDR2 YFSETQ. Germline trimming cut 4 bases from V and 0 bases from J; bases unmatched to any gene: 7. The length of the CDR3 is 17 residues. The CDR3 DNA follows: TGCGCCAGCAGCCGCAGGACAGGGGAGGCAACTAATGAAAAACTGTTTTTT. Its protein is CASSRRTGEATNEKLFF. Using reference TRBV5-1 and TRBJ1-4 for the parts outside the CDR3, the full variable domain is KAGVTQTPRYLIKTRGQQVTLSCSPISGHRSVSWYQQTPGQGLQFLFEYFSETQRNKGNFPGRFSGRQFSNSRSEMNVSTLELGDSALYLCASSRRTGEATNEKLFFGSGTQLSVL.

This clone occurred once. The chain combines TRBV5-1 with TRBJ2-7, with 9 bases that match TRBD1. The germline V gene has CDR1 SGHRS and CDR2 YFSETQ. Losses at the gene ends were 3 bases for V and 4 bases for J; bases not matched to a gene: 14. The CDR3 totals 17 residues. CDR3 sequence reads: CASSYYPGQGGKYEQYF. CDR3 in DNA: TGCGCCAGCAGCTATTACCCGGGACAGGGAGGAAAATACGAGCAGTACTTC.

The gene calls are TRBV5-4 and TRBJ2-1; 8 nucleotides agree with TRBD2. This CDR3 comprises 13 residues. After removal of 2 bases from V and 7 bases from J, the junction contained 2 bases not matched to a gene. Per germline, CDR1 SGHNT and CDR2 YYREEE (reference sequence). CDR3 sequence: CASSFGGGNEQFF. DNA for the CDR3: TGTGCCAGCAGCTTCGGGGGGGGGAATGAGCAGTTCTTC.

This chain uses TRBV9 with TRBJ1-6; D call uncertain. Germline CDR1 reads SGDLS; CDR2 reads YYNGEE. CDR3 length: 15 amino acids. With 0 bases removed from V and 6 bases from J, the gap between germline ends came to 10 bases. CDR3 amino acids: CASSVGQAANSPLHF. In DNA form, the CDR3 reads TGTGCCAGCAGCGTAGGGCAGGCGGCTAATTCACCCCTCCACTTT.

This clone was detected a few times. The chain links TRBV6-5 to TRBJ1-3; no definite D call. The V gene lost 10 bases and the J gene lost 0 bases, with 13 bases spanning the gap. This CDR3 is 14 amino acids long. CDR1 is MNHEY, CDR2 SVGAGI, per germline. The CDR3 loop is CATRTASSGNTIYF. CDR3 DNA: TGTGCCACCCGGACTGCGAGCTCTGGAAACACCATATATTTT.

This clone was seen a handful of times. This chain joins TRBV6-5 and TRBJ2-3; D gene ambiguous. The CDR3 has 14 amino acids. Germline values: CDR1 MNHEY, CDR2 SVGAGI. With 8 bases removed from V and 3 bases from J, the gap between germline ends came to 15 bases. The CDR3: CASSPRIGTDTQYF. The CDR3 coding sequence is TGTGCCAGCTCCCCCAGAATAGGTACAGATACGCAGTATTTT.

The chain has TRBV18 and TRBJ2-5, with 9 bases lining up with TRBD1. CDR1 KGHSH and CDR2 LQKENI come from the germline V gene. The CDR3 sequence is 13 residues long. Unmatched junction bases numbered 4, after V lost 5 bases and J lost 6 bases. The CDR3 spells CASSGDRVQTQYF. The CDR3, as DNA: TGTGCCAGCTCAGGGGACAGGGTACAGACCCAGTACTTC. Full variable domain (remainder filled in from reference TRBV18 and TRBJ2-5): NAGVMQNPRHLVRRRGQEARLRCSPMKGHSHVYWYRQLPEEGLKFMVYLQKENIIDESGMPKERFSAEFPKEGPSILRIQQVVRGDSAAYFCASSGDRVQTQYFGPGTRLLVL.

The chain couples TRBV7-6 to TRBJ2-2, with D possibly being TRBD1 or TRBD2 (5 bases each). Trimming removed 4 bases at V and 0 bases at J, with 12 bases between. The germline gives CDR1 SGHVS, CDR2 FNYEAQ. This CDR3 contains 16 residues. CDR3 residues: CASSSRQRTNTGELFF. The CDR3 bases are TGTGCCAGCAGCTCTAGACAGCGGACGAACACCGGGGAGCTGTTTTTT.

This chain uses TRBV6-1 with TRBJ1-2, with TRBD1 identical over 7 bases. Per germline, CDR1 MNHNS and CDR2 SASEGT. V was pared by 1 base and J by 6 bases, with 5 bases of the junction left unmatched. The length of the CDR3 is 14 residues. The CDR3: CASSEVGTADGYTF. The DNA of the CDR3 is TGTGCCAGCAGTGAAGTCGGGACAGCCGATGGCTACACCTTC.

J is TRBJ2-7 and V is TRBV7-2; TRBD2 matches at 16 bases. The V and J ends lost 4 bases and 5 bases, in that order; junction bases with no gene match: 8. The germline V gene has CDR1 SGHTA and CDR2 FQGNSA. The CDR3 runs 17 residues. The CDR3 DNA reads TGTGCCAGCAGCTGGACCGGGACTAGCGGGGGGGCCAACGAGCAGTACTTC. This sequence encodes CASSWTGTSGGANEQYF. The complete variable domain, with remaining parts taken from reference TRBV7-2 and TRBJ2-7, reads GAGVSQSPSNKVTEKGKDVELRCDPISGHTALYWYRQSLGQGLEFLIYFQGNSAPDKSGLPSDRFSAERTGGSVSTLTIQRTQQEDSAVYLCASSWTGTSGGANEQYFGPGTRLTVT.

This clone was counted a single time. V usage is TRBV5-6 and J usage is TRBJ2-7, with TRBD1 matching over 8 bases. The CDR3 spans 13 residues. Losses at the gene ends were 3 bases for V and 2 bases for J; bases not matched to a gene: 1. Germline V gives CDR1 SGHDT, CDR2 YYEEEE. CDR3 in DNA: TGTGCCAGCAGCTGGACAGGGACCTACGAGCAGTACTTC. Translated, it gives CASSWTGTYEQYF. Together with reference TRBV5-6 and TRBJ2-7, the CDR3 gives the full variable domain: DAGVTQSPTHLIKTRGQQVTLRCSPKSGHDTVSWYQQALGQGPQFIFQYYEEEERQRGNFPDRFSGHQFPNYSSELNVNALLLGDSALYLCASSWTGTYEQYFGPGTRLTVT.

The chain carries TRBV10-1 and TRBJ2-7; perhaps TRBD2 as D (5 bases). CDR1 is WNHNN and CDR2 is SYGVQD in the germline V gene (reference sequence). This CDR3 has 13 amino acids. V was trimmed by 0 bases and J by 5 bases, leaving 8 bases between them. The chain's CDR3 is CASSESSGNEQYF. In DNA, the CDR3 is TGCGCCAGCAGTGAGTCCTCGGGGAACGAGCAGTACTTC.

This chain connects TRBV5-6 to TRBJ1-2; D remains unclear. From germline, CDR1 is SGHDT and CDR2 YYEEEE. Deletions cut 1 base from V and 12 bases from J, with 10 bases between. The CDR3 consists of 11 residues. CDR3 residues: CASSLIRDNTF. CDR3 bases: TGTGCCAGCAGCTTGATCCGGGATAACACCTTC.

The chain has TRBV5-1 and TRBJ2-3; D is undetermined. Trimming took 3 bases from V and 4 from J, leaving 3 bases between them. The length of the CDR3 is 11 residues. Germline CDR1 reads SGHRS; CDR2 reads YFSETQ. CDR3 loop: CASSWSDTQYF. As DNA, the CDR3 is TGCGCCAGCAGCTGGTCAGATACGCAGTATTTT. Complete variable domain (other parts from reference TRBV5-1 and TRBJ2-3): KAGVTQTPRYLIKTRGQQVTLSCSPISGHRSVSWYQQTPGQGLQFLFEYFSETQRNKGNFPGRFSGRQFSNSRSEMNVSTLELGDSALYLCASSWSDTQYFGPGTRLTVL.

J is TRBJ2-3 and V is TRBV2; D is unresolved. Germline V gene data show CDR1 as SNHLY and CDR2 as FYNNEI. This CDR3 has 15 residues. The ends were cut back, 6 bases at V and 2 bases at J, with 15 bases in the middle. CDR3 protein: CASRLIGPDTDTQYF. CDR3 DNA: TGTGCCAGCAGATTAATAGGTCCGGACACAGATACGCAGTATTTT.

This sequence joins TRBV6-1 and TRBJ1-5, with D possibly matching TRBD1 (5 bases). V lost 3 bases and J lost 15, with 15 bases in between. The CDR3 is made up of 12 amino acids. The germline V gene has CDR1 MNHNS and CDR2 SASEGT. In nucleotides, the CDR3 is TGTGCCAGCAGTGATAGAGGGGCCCGGTTGCATTTT. This gives the protein CASSDRGARLHF.

The CDR3 DNA is TGTGCCAGCACCGGGACAGGGAAGGGCGGCTACACCTTC. It encodes CASTGTGKGGYTF. The chain employs TRBV2 and TRBJ1-2, with 9 positions matching TRBD1. Germline lookup yields CDR1 SNHLY and CDR2 FYNNEI. J was trimmed by 8 bases and V by 7 bases; bases with no gene match: 8. The CDR3 length is 13 residues.

The sample holds one count of this clone. This rearrangement joins TRBV7-2 to TRBJ2-5; 8 positions agree with TRBD2. The length of the CDR3 is 14 residues. Germline lookup yields CDR1 SGHTA and CDR2 FQGNSA. V shed 3 bases and J 5 bases; nucleotides not matched to a gene: 5. The CDR3 here is CASSFQAGEETQYF. The DNA for the CDR3 is TGTGCCAGCAGCTTCCAAGCGGGGGAGGAGACCCAGTACTTC.

The gene calls are TRBV6-6 and TRBJ2-5, with 8 bases fitting TRBD2. This CDR3 comprises 14 residues. The V gene's germline CDR1 is MNHNY and CDR2 SVGAGI (reference sequence). J was trimmed by 5 bases and V by 5 bases; bases with no gene match: 7. In DNA, the CDR3 is TGTGCCAGCAGTCTCGGGAGGGCGGAGGAGACCCAGTACTTC. This codes for CASSLGRAEETQYF.

CDR3 sequence: CASRGPDRAYGYTF. The DNA of the CDR3 is TGTGCCAGCAGGGGACCGGACAGGGCCTATGGCTACACCTTC. J is TRBJ1-2 and V is TRBV2; 8 bases match TRBD1. The CDR3 loop spans 14 amino acids. With 6 bases clipped from V and 4 bases from J, the junction kept 7 bases outside the gene matches. Germline-derived CDR1 and CDR2 are SNHLY and FYNNEI.

The genes are TRBV5-1 and TRBJ2-3; the match to TRBD1 covers 7 bases. In germline, CDR1 is SGHRS, CDR2 YFSETQ. The CDR3 length is 13 residues. Losses at the gene ends were 4 bases for V and 6 bases for J; bases not matched to a gene: 5. The CDR3 nucleotides are TGCGCCAGCAGCACTGGGACAGCTGATACGCAGTATTTT. Translated, it gives CASSTGTADTQYF.

The chain combines TRBV11-2 with TRBJ1-2; D remains unclear. The CDR3 extends over 14 amino acids. Trimming shortened V by 5 bases and J by 6 bases, and 16 bases separated the two germline ends. Germline V gene data show CDR1 as SGHAT and CDR2 as FQNNGV. CDR3 protein: CASSPIRRAHGYTF. Here the CDR3 DNA reads TGTGCCAGCAGCCCCATCAGAAGGGCCCATGGCTACACCTTC.

V gene TRBV23-1 combines with J gene TRBJ1-5; TRBD1 agrees at 7 bases. TRBV23-1 is flagged as an ORF with uncertain function. This CDR3 contains 19 residues. V lost 6 bases, J lost 4 bases, and 21 bases stayed unmatched. The CDR3 DNA follows: TGCGCCAGCAGATGGACCTTCGGGACAGACACGAGATGGAATCAGCCCCAGCATTTT. It encodes CASRWTFGTDTRWNQPQHF.

The gene calls are TRBV5-4 and TRBJ1-1; a possible D gene is TRBD1 (6 bases). The germline V gene has CDR1 SGHNT and CDR2 YYREEE (reference sequence). The CDR3 runs 14 residues. The germline V and J ends were trimmed by 0 bases and 6 bases, with 12 bases remaining between them. Here the CDR3 reads CASSLENRAAEAFF. In DNA form, the CDR3 reads TGTGCCAGCAGCTTGGAAAACAGGGCGGCTGAAGCTTTCTTT.

This clone has a single count. The chain joins TRBV27 to TRBJ1-2; D not resolved. The CDR3 totals 13 residues. Between the trimmed V and J ends, which lost 0 bases and 6 bases, there was a span of 8 bases. Germline V CDR1 and CDR2: MNHEY, SMNVEV (reference sequence). The CDR3 loop is CASSLSGTNGYTF. DNA for the CDR3: TGTGCCAGCAGTTTATCGGGTACCAATGGCTACACCTTC.

J is TRBJ2-6 and V is TRBV2; no reliable D call. Between the trimmed V and J ends, which lost 4 bases and 1 base, there was a span of 2 bases. The germline CDR1 and CDR2 sequences are SNHLY and FYNNEI. This CDR3 contains 13 residues. CDR3: CASSASGANVLTF. In nucleotides, the CDR3 is TGTGCCAGCAGTGCTTCTGGGGCCAACGTCCTGACTTTC.